Sequencing of this TCR beta chain was carried out in a study of T-cell memory formation after mild COVID-19. Study-wide context: TCR clusters mostly belonged to single donors.

This clonotype was counted ten times or more. Its antigen remains unidentified. Each CDR3 protein is one row after TCRdb ran MiXCR on the 5' RACE reads. The profile covers 35,000 to 45,000 distinct CDR3 sequences, with 7.3% appearing a single time and 1.4% to 1.5% taken by the ten largest. The CDR3 runs to 12 residues. Losses at the gene ends were 4 bases for V and 13 bases for J; bases not matched to a gene: 3. Whole-study results and caveats: Of the contracting clones, CD4+ ones lay mainly in CM and EM, and CD8+ ones in EMRA.

The TCR comes from a man younger than 35 who had mild COVID-19 (a few samples of this study predate the infection). Cell type and time point are not known. Sample: PBMCs or a T cell subset sorted from them (not recorded which). V gene TRBV12-3 or TRBV12-4 combines with J gene TRBJ2-1, with TRBD2 matching 11 bases. The CDR3: CASSSSGGPQFF. The CDR3, as DNA: TGTGCCAGCAGTTCTAGCGGGGGGCCTCAGTTCTTC.